The 19 T cell receptor beta chains presented below share a single source sample, sequenced in a study of radiotherapy plus CTLA-4 blockade in lung cancer. Generated by immunoSEQ multiplex PCR, the TCRdb table keeps only in-frame clones and is missing some. The sample includes tens of thousands of clones, around 90% of them seen just once. This specimen was peripheral blood, taken from a patient treated with radiotherapy plus ipilimumab. These receptors were obtained from a human donor with non-small cell lung cancer that progressed on radiotherapy plus ipilimumab.

V is TRBV10-3 and J is TRBJ1-1; the D gene is possibly TRBD1 (5 bases). V was pared by 6 bases and J by 2 bases, with 22 bases between. This CDR3 comprises 17 residues. The germline V gene encodes CDR1 ENHRY and CDR2 SYGVKD. CDR3 sequence (DNA): TGTGCCATCAGGGGGGGGTACGGAGGGTCAGATAACACTGAAGCTTTCTTT. Its protein product is CAIRGGYGGSDNTEAFF.

This clone came up once. The gene calls are TRBV27 and TRBJ2-7; D possibly corresponds to TRBD1 (6 bases). V was clipped by 2 bases and J by 0 bases, with 17 bases between them. The CDR3 has 17 amino acids. CDR1 is MNHEY and CDR2 is SMNVEV in the germline V gene (reference sequence). Here the CDR3 reads CASSLVGWDTSSYEQYF. The CDR3 coding sequence is TGTGCCAGCAGTTTAGTTGGGTGGGACACCTCCTCCTACGAGCAGTACTTC.

V usage is TRBV4-3 and J usage is TRBJ1-2; possibly TRBD1 for D (5 bases). Deletions cut 3 bases from V and 7 bases from J, with 12 bases between. The CDR3 sequence is 13 residues long. Per the germline V gene, CDR1 is LGHNA and CDR2 is YSLEER. The CDR3 DNA follows: TGCGCCAGCAGCCAGGGACCGCGTCTTGGCTACACCTTC. Its protein product is CASSQGPRLGYTF.

J is TRBJ1-5 and V is TRBV5-1; D is unresolved. Germline V gives CDR1 SGHRS, CDR2 YFSETQ. The germline V and J ends were trimmed by 0 bases and 0 bases, with 7 bases remaining between them. This CDR3 is 15 amino acids long. The CDR3 reads CASSLGANSNQPQHF. In DNA form, the CDR3 reads TGCGCCAGCAGCTTGGGGGCAAATAGCAATCAGCCCCAGCATTTT.

A few counts support this clone. The V gene is TRBV4-1, the J gene TRBJ2-2; TRBD2 might be the D (6 bases). Trimming took off 0 bases at V and 4 bases at J, with 15 bases between the two ends. CDR1 and CDR2 from the germline V gene are MGHRA and YSYEKL. This CDR3 contains 17 residues. In DNA, the CDR3 is TGCGCCAGCAGCCAAGATTCTAGCGACCGGGGCACCGGGGAGCTGTTTTTT. Its translation is CASSQDSSDRGTGELFF.

This CDR3 is CASSLGTGTSGTDTQYF. The CDR3 nucleotides are TGTGCCAGCAGCTTAGGCACCGGGACTAGCGGCACAGATACGCAGTATTTT. This rearrangement joins TRBV11-2 to TRBJ2-3, with 10 bases matching TRBD2. The germline V gene has CDR1 SGHAT and CDR2 FQNNGV. CDR3 length: 17 residues. V lost 1 base, J lost 1 base, and 5 bases stayed unmatched.

The chain is built from TRBV2 and TRBJ1-5; TRBD1 is a possible D gene (6 bases). The CDR3 is 19 amino acids. Germline CDR1 reads SNHLY; CDR2 reads FYNNEI. V gave up 6 bases and J gave up 4 bases, with 28 bases separating them. The CDR3 spells CASSLLFSGTFLRNQPQHF. The CDR3 bases are TGTGCCAGCAGCCTACTTTTTTCCGGGACATTCCTGAGAAATCAGCCCCAGCATTTT.

This chain connects TRBV2 to TRBJ2-7; 10 bases align to TRBD1. The trim removed 6 bases at V and 0 bases at J, leaving 5 bases unmatched. This CDR3 contains 15 residues. Germline assignment: CDR1 SNHLY and CDR2 FYNNEI. The CDR3 loop is CASSGTGVNSYEQYF. The DNA for the CDR3 is TGTGCCAGCAGCGGGACAGGGGTAAACTCCTACGAGCAGTACTTC.

In this sample, this clone turned up once. The CDR3 DNA reads TGTGCCAGCAGCCAAGATGGTGGCTATGGCTACACCTTC. It yields the protein CASSQDGGYGYTF. The chain uses TRBV7-3 and TRBJ1-2; D is ambiguous. The V end lost 5 bases, the J end lost 4 bases, and 11 bases lay between the germline ends. The length of the CDR3 is 13 residues. CDR1 and CDR2 from the germline V gene are SGHTA and FQGTGA.

V and J are TRBV7-2 and TRBJ2-3; D may be TRBD1 or TRBD2 (6 bases each). Germline lookup yields CDR1 SGHTA and CDR2 FQGNSA. Trimming shortened V by 2 bases and J by 5 bases, and 14 bases separated the two germline ends. This CDR3 region has 15 residues. The chain's CDR3 is CASSLLGGTIDTQYF. The DNA for the CDR3 is TGTGCCAGCAGCTTATTAGGGGGGACGATAGATACGCAGTATTTT.

J is TRBJ1-2 and V is TRBV15, with D perhaps matching TRBD1 (5 bases). Trimming pared 2 bases from V and 3 bases from J, leaving 16 bases between. This CDR3 contains 16 residues. Germline-derived CDR1 and CDR2 are LNHNV and YYDKDF (reference sequence). CDR3 nucleotides: TGTGCCACCAGCAGAATGGGGGGAGGGATCGACTATGGCTACACCTTC. Amino acid sequence: CATSRMGGGIDYGYTF.

The V and J genes are TRBV28 and TRBJ1-2, with 8 bases fitting TRBD1. The CDR3 runs to 17 residues. Germline CDR1 MDHEN, CDR2 SYDVKM. With V trimmed by 3 bases and J by 9 bases, 18 bases remained unmatched. CDR3 in amino acids: CASSLSSPGQVKDRYTF. CDR3 in DNA: TGTGCCAGCAGTTTGAGTTCCCCGGGACAGGTAAAAGATCGCTACACCTTC.

In regard to this clone: Other DNA variants within this sample encode the same CDR3. The V call is TRBV6-5, the J call TRBJ1-2; TRBD1 aligns across 7 bases. The V gene end was trimmed by 0 bases and the J gene end by 7 bases; junction bases not matched to a gene: 8. This CDR3 contains 15 residues. Germline CDR1 is MNHEY and CDR2 is SVGAGI. Written as DNA, the CDR3 is TGTGCCAGCAGTTACTCAGGCAGGGGGTCTTTTGGCTACACCTTC. Translation: CASSYSGRGSFGYTF.

This rearrangement joins TRBV6-6 to TRBJ2-5, with D unclear. The CDR3 loop spans 14 amino acids. V lost 1 base to trimming and J lost 5 bases, with 11 bases between them. CDR1 is MNHNY, CDR2 SVGAGI, per germline (reference sequence). The CDR3 sequence: CASSYWGFDETQYF. Written as DNA, the CDR3 is TGTGCCAGCAGTTACTGGGGATTTGATGAGACCCAGTACTTC.

The chain is built from TRBV18 and TRBJ2-5, with TRBD2 identical over 10 bases. The CDR3 has 16 amino acids. CDR1 is KGHSH, CDR2 LQKENI, per germline. V gave up 1 base and J gave up 2 bases; unmatched junction bases: 4. For the CDR3, the DNA is TGTGCCAGCTCACCACGGCCTAGCGGGGGTCAAGAGACCCAGTACTTC. This sequence encodes CASSPRPSGGQETQYF.

The table lists this clone with a few counts. This chain joins TRBV5-1 and TRBJ2-7; 15 nucleotides line up with TRBD2. The junction had 5 bases not matched to a gene; V was cut back by 0 bases and J by 7 bases. The V gene's germline CDR1 is SGHRS and CDR2 YFSETQ. The CDR3 totals 16 residues. CDR3 protein: CASSLGTSGGAKEQYF. As DNA, the CDR3 is TGCGCCAGCAGCTTGGGGACTAGCGGGGGGGCCAAAGAGCAGTACTTC. Looking up the rest from reference TRBV5-1 and TRBJ2-7 gives the full variable domain: KAGVTQTPRYLIKTRGQQVTLSCSPISGHRSVSWYQQTPGQGLQFLFEYFSETQRNKGNFPGRFSGRQFSNSRSEMNVSTLELGDSALYLCASSLGTSGGAKEQYFGPGTRLTVT.

The chain is built from TRBV5-4 and TRBJ2-7; 9 bases line up with TRBD2. In germline, CDR1 is SGHNT, CDR2 YYREEE (reference sequence). This CDR3 comprises 15 residues. The trim removed 4 bases at V and 3 bases at J, leaving 8 bases unmatched. The CDR3 DNA is TGTGCCAGCAGCCGAGGGGGGACTAGCAGCTACGAGCAGTACTTC. It encodes CASSRGGTSSYEQYF.

The chain employs TRBV7-8 and TRBJ1-5; tentative D call: TRBD1 (6 bases). Deletions cut 5 bases from V and 5 bases from J, with 16 bases between. CDR1 is SGHVS, CDR2 FQNEAQ, per germline. CDR3 length: 15 residues. CDR3 DNA sequence: TGTGCCAGCAGCCTAGACAGGAAACCCTATCAGCCCCAGCATTTT. Its translation is CASSLDRKPYQPQHF.

This sequence joins TRBV19 and TRBJ2-1; unclear D gene. The germline CDR1 and CDR2 sequences are LNHDA and SQIVND (reference sequence). The CDR3 extends over 13 amino acids. V gave up 0 bases and J gave up 10 bases, with 10 bases separating them. Written as DNA, the CDR3 is TGTGCCAGTAGTATAGATCTTATTACCGAGCAGTTCTTC. It encodes CASSIDLITEQFF.